The 27 T cell receptor beta chains in this list originate from one sample, sequenced in a study of cytomegalovirus exposure and HLA in healthy donors. Primers for the PCR totalled 60 Vbeta and 13 Jbeta. Using immunoSEQ multiplex PCR, the repertoire was profiled, and TCRdb retains in-frame clones only, with some absent. The table includes approximately 210,000 clones, about 87% detected once. Sequencing used PBMCs. Receptors were obtained from a woman aged 18-29 years in good health and CMV-seronegative.

This chain joins TRBV5-6 and TRBJ2-7; TRBD1 matches at 10 bases. The CDR3 is 16 amino acids. From germline, CDR1 is SGHDT and CDR2 YYEEEE. Unmatched junction bases numbered 7, after V lost 2 bases and J lost 2 bases. CDR3 residues: CASSLRGDRGAYEQYF. The CDR3 nucleotides are TGTGCCAGCAGCTTAAGGGGGGACAGGGGAGCCTACGAGCAGTACTTC.

This sequence joins TRBV5-1 and TRBJ2-7; 9 nucleotides line up with TRBD1. Germline V gene sequence: CDR1 SGHRS, CDR2 YFSETQ. V lost 2 bases and J lost 4; bases outside the gene matches: 4. The CDR3 covers 14 residues. The CDR3 region is CASSLPGQGYEQYF. The DNA for the CDR3 is TGCGCCAGCAGCTTACCGGGACAGGGTTACGAGCAGTACTTC.

The chain links TRBV7-9 to TRBJ2-1, with D possibly being TRBD2 (6 bases). The V gene's germline CDR1 is SEHNR and CDR2 FQNEAQ (reference sequence). There are 17 residues in the CDR3. With 5 bases removed from V and 0 bases from J, the gap between germline ends came to 17 bases. The CDR3 DNA reads as TGTGCCAGCAGCCGAACTTCCGGGGGACGCTCCTACAATGAGCAGTTCTTC. This codes for CASSRTSGGRSYNEQFF.

The chain carries TRBV7-3 and TRBJ2-1, with TRBD2 matching 7 bases. Germline trimming cut 4 bases from V and 10 bases from J; bases unmatched to any gene: 13. The CDR3 runs 15 residues. From germline, CDR1 is SGHTA and CDR2 FQGTGA. CDR3 sequence: CASSSSGTILGEQFF. The CDR3 DNA sequence: TGTGCCAGCAGCTCTTCCGGGACTATCCTAGGGGAGCAGTTCTTC. Full variable domain (outside the CDR3, taken from reference TRBV7-3 and TRBJ2-1): GAGVSQTPSNKVTEKGKYVELRCDPISGHTALYWYRQSLGQGPEFLIYFQGTGAADDSGLPNDRFFAVRPEGSVSTLKIQRTERGDSAVYLCASSSSGTILGEQFFGPGTRLTVL.

The chain carries TRBV28 and TRBJ2-2, with TRBD1 matching 9 bases. Trimming at V came to 8 bases and at J to 3 bases, leaving 10 bases not matched to a gene. Germline-derived CDR1 and CDR2 are MDHEN and SYDVKM. This CDR3 region has 16 residues. CDR3 nucleotides: TGTGCCAGCCGCACACCCGGGACAGGGCACACCGGGGAGCTGTTTTTT. Protein sequence: CASRTPGTGHTGELFF.

The chain couples TRBV6-5 to TRBJ2-7; the match to TRBD2 covers 16 bases. CDR1 is MNHEY, CDR2 SVGAGI, per germline. The trim removed 6 bases at V and 9 bases at J, leaving 5 bases unmatched. This CDR3 has 14 residues. CDR3: CASRPGLAGGMQYF. The DNA of the CDR3 is TGTGCCAGCAGACCGGGACTAGCGGGAGGGATGCAGTACTTC.

The chain recombines TRBV2 with TRBJ2-5; 9 bases are a match to TRBD2. CDR3 length: 16 amino acids. In germline, CDR1 is SNHLY, CDR2 FYNNEI. Losses at the gene ends were 1 base for V and 3 bases for J; bases not matched to a gene: 6. The CDR3 DNA is TGTGCCAGCAGTGAAGAAAGACTAGCGGCTAAAGAGACCCAGTACTTC. Amino acids: CASSEERLAAKETQYF.

The rearrangement joins TRBV11-3 to TRBJ1-2; 11 bases are a match to TRBD1. The V and J ends lost 5 bases and 4 bases, in that order; junction bases with no gene match: 12. Germline loops: CDR1 SGHNT, CDR2 YENEEA. This CDR3 spans 17 amino acids. CDR3 coding DNA: TGTGCCAGCAGCGCCGGGACAGGGGGGATTGGAGGCTATGGCTACACCTTC. Translated: CASSAGTGGIGGYGYTF.

This clone was seen a few times. This sequence joins TRBV5-1 and TRBJ2-7; TRBD1 matches at 10 bases. V trimming: 0 bases; J trimming: 3 bases; junction bases outside the gene matches: 6. CDR3 size: 16 residues. Germline V gene sequence: CDR1 SGHRS, CDR2 YFSETQ. The CDR3 nucleotides read TGCGCCAGCAGCTTGGGGGTGGGACAGGGGTTCTACGAGCAGTACTTC. This sequence encodes CASSLGVGQGFYEQYF. Combining the CDR3 with reference TRBV5-1 and TRBJ2-7 gives the whole variable domain KAGVTQTPRYLIKTRGQQVTLSCSPISGHRSVSWYQQTPGQGLQFLFEYFSETQRNKGNFPGRFSGRQFSNSRSEMNVSTLELGDSALYLCASSLGVGQGFYEQYFGPGTRLTVT.

V and J are TRBV1 and TRBJ2-3; TRBD1 was called by the table and not checked on the DNA. TRBV1 is noted as a pseudogene. This CDR3 region has 14 residues. The CDR3 nucleotides are TGCACCAGCAGGGAGGACAGAGGCACAGATACGCAGTATTTT. Its protein product is CTSREDRGTDTQYF.

V gene TRBV15 combines with J gene TRBJ2-4, with 7 bases lining up with TRBD1. CDR3 length: 16 amino acids. J lost 1 base, V lost 5 bases, and 8 bases had no gene match. The germline CDR1 and CDR2 sequences are LNHNV and YYDKDF (reference sequence). For the CDR3, the DNA is TGTGCCACCAGCCAGACAGGGACCTTCGCCAAAAACATTCAGTACTTC. Translated, it gives CATSQTGTFAKNIQYF.

In DNA, the CDR3 is TGTGCCAGCAGTTATACCCGGGGAGGAGTGAACACTGAAGCTTTCTTT. This gives the protein CASSYTRGGVNTEAFF. The chain has TRBV6-6 and TRBJ1-1; D call uncertain. CDR1 is MNHNY and CDR2 is SVGAGI in the germline V gene (reference sequence). The CDR3 spans 16 residues. V lost 3 bases and J 0 bases, leaving 14 bases between the germline ends.

The chain couples TRBV27 to TRBJ2-1, with 9 bases aligning to TRBD2. Per germline, CDR1 MNHEY and CDR2 SMNVEV (reference sequence). The trim removed 6 bases at V and 7 bases at J, leaving 10 bases unmatched. CDR3 length: 15 residues. CDR3 sequence: CASRSSGSDRNEQFF. CDR3 bases: TGTGCCAGCAGAAGTAGCGGGAGTGATAGGAATGAGCAGTTCTTC.

As regards this clone: One end of the junction fails to match germline, which may point to a read error. This chain connects TRBV7-9 to TRBJ2-1; the match to TRBD1 covers 8 bases. The germline CDR1 and CDR2 sequences are SEHNR and FQNEAQ (reference sequence). This CDR3 region has 19 residues. CDR3 residues: CSSILSISGLGQAYNEQFF. The CDR3 DNA sequence: TGTTCCAGCATTCTATCCATCTCTGGTTTGGGACAGGCCTACAATGAGCAGTTCTTC.

The genes are TRBV5-6 and TRBJ2-6; D is ambiguous. Looked up from germline, CDR1 is SGHDT and CDR2 is YYEEEE. The ends were cut back, 0 bases at V and 0 bases at J, with 7 bases in the middle. The length of the CDR3 is 16 residues. CDR3 sequence reads: CASSLAWSSGANVLTF. As DNA, the CDR3 is TGTGCCAGCAGCTTGGCCTGGAGCTCTGGGGCCAACGTCCTGACTTTC.

The J gene is TRBJ1-1, the V gene TRBV5-1, with unresolved D. Per the germline V gene, CDR1 is SGHRS and CDR2 is YFSETQ. The germline V and J ends were trimmed by 0 bases and 0 bases, with 9 bases remaining between them. CDR3 length equals 15 residues. As DNA, the CDR3 is TGCGCCAGCAGCTTGGGTGGGCATATGAACACTGAAGCTTTCTTT. It codes for CASSLGGHMNTEAFF.

The rearrangement links TRBV6-6 to TRBJ2-5, with a tentative D call TRBD2 (5 bases). There are 14 residues in the CDR3. In germline, CDR1 is MNHNY, CDR2 SVGAGI (reference sequence). V gave up 0 bases and J gave up 4 bases, with 9 bases separating them. CDR3 nucleotides: TGTGCCAGCAGTTACTCGCGGGTTCGAGAGACCCAGTACTTC. Translating it yields CASSYSRVRETQYF.

The rearrangement links TRBV30 to TRBJ2-2; a possible D gene is TRBD2 (6 bases). Per germline, CDR1 GTSNPN and CDR2 SVGIG (reference sequence). This CDR3 spans 14 amino acids. V was trimmed by 0 bases and J by 8 bases, leaving 13 bases between them. The CDR3 DNA reads TGTGCCTGGAGTGTACGGGCGGGATGGGGGGAGCTGTTTTTT. It codes for CAWSVRAGWGELFF.

Note on this clone: A junction boundary mismatches the germline segment, possibly from a read error. The chain is built from TRBV7-9 and TRBJ1-4, with 9 nucleotides matching TRBD1. Looked up from germline, CDR1 is SEHNR and CDR2 is FQNEAQ (reference sequence). This CDR3 has 17 residues. CDR3 bases: TGTTCCAGCAGCTCTCCCGGGACAGGGACCTTTGGAGAAAAACTGTTTTTT. Translated, it gives CSSSSPGTGTFGEKLFF.

The chain combines TRBV5-6 with TRBJ1-2; maybe TRBD1 (5 bases). Between the trimmed V and J ends, which lost 2 bases and 2 bases, there was a span of 13 bases. The CDR3 runs 15 residues. Germline CDR1 reads SGHDT; CDR2 reads YYEEEE. CDR3 bases: TGTGCCAGCAGCTTTTACTCAGGGCGGAACTATGGCTACACCTTC. It codes for CASSFYSGRNYGYTF. The full variable domain, completed using reference TRBV5-6 and TRBJ1-2, is DAGVTQSPTHLIKTRGQQVTLRCSPKSGHDTVSWYQQALGQGPQFIFQYYEEEERQRGNFPDRFSGHQFPNYSSELNVNALLLGDSALYLCASSFYSGRNYGYTFGSGTRLTVV.

The chain employs TRBV19 and TRBJ2-1; 7 positions agree with TRBD1. In germline, CDR1 is LNHDA, CDR2 SQIVND (reference sequence). CDR3 length: 15 residues. Trimming at V came to 6 bases and at J to 0 bases, leaving 5 bases not matched to a gene. CDR3 region: CASSRGLNSYNEQFF. The CDR3 coding sequence is TGTGCCAGTAGCAGGGGGTTAAACTCCTACAATGAGCAGTTCTTC.

The chain uses TRBV29-1 and TRBJ2-1; 12 bases line up with TRBD2. The CDR3 spans 18 residues. Looked up from germline, CDR1 is SQVTM and CDR2 is ANQGSEA. The DNA of the CDR3 is TGCAGTACTCATTCCGGGACTAGCGGGCCGGACCTTTACAATGAGCAGTTCTTC. This gives the protein CSTHSGTSGPDLYNEQFF.

This clone has just a few counts. This specimen includes other DNA sequences encoding the same CDR3. The gene calls are TRBV18 and TRBJ2-3; TRBD2 matches at 8 bases. Germline lookup yields CDR1 KGHSH and CDR2 LQKENI. Germline trimming cut 6 bases from V and 3 bases from J; bases unmatched to any gene: 2. CDR3 length: 13 residues. The chain's CDR3 is CASSPGGTDTQYF. The CDR3 DNA is TGTGCCAGCTCTCCGGGAGGGACAGATACGCAGTATTTT.

A few counts support this clone. J is TRBJ1-1 and V is TRBV6-5; D gene unclear. The CDR3 totals 15 residues. V was pared by 0 bases and J by 6 bases, with 14 bases between. Germline loops: CDR1 MNHEY, CDR2 SVGAGI. CDR3 in amino acids: CASSYSMSGESEAFF. CDR3 sequence (DNA): TGTGCCAGCAGTTACTCGATGTCCGGGGAATCTGAAGCTTTCTTT.

The chain uses TRBV4-2 and TRBJ2-3; tentative D call: TRBD2 (5 bases). V lost 1 base, J lost 0 bases, and 8 bases lay in between. The germline V gene has CDR1 LGHNA and CDR2 YNFKEQ. CDR3 length: 15 amino acids. The CDR3 DNA is TGTGCCAGCAGCCAAGTGGGCGGGAGCACAGATACGCAGTATTTT. It codes for CASSQVGGSTDTQYF.

The J gene is TRBJ1-1, the V gene TRBV11-3, with 7 nucleotides matching TRBD1. Trimming took 3 bases from V and 12 from J; bases not matched to a gene: 4. The CDR3 is made up of 11 amino acids. The germline V gene has CDR1 SGHNT and CDR2 YENEEA. As DNA, the CDR3 is TGTGCCAGCAGCTTGACAGGGAGGACTTTCTTT. Amino acids: CASSLTGRTFF.

On this clone itself: Other DNA sequences from this sample encode an identical CDR3 as well. The genes are TRBV4-1 and TRBJ2-2, with 9 positions matching TRBD2. Unmatched junction bases numbered 12, after V lost 4 bases and J lost 6 bases. This CDR3 has 17 residues. CDR1 is MGHRA, CDR2 YSYEKL, per germline. DNA of the CDR3: TGCGCCAGCAGCCCTAGGGGGGCGGGAGGGATATCCGGGGAGCTGTTTTTT. This codes for CASSPRGAGGISGELFF.